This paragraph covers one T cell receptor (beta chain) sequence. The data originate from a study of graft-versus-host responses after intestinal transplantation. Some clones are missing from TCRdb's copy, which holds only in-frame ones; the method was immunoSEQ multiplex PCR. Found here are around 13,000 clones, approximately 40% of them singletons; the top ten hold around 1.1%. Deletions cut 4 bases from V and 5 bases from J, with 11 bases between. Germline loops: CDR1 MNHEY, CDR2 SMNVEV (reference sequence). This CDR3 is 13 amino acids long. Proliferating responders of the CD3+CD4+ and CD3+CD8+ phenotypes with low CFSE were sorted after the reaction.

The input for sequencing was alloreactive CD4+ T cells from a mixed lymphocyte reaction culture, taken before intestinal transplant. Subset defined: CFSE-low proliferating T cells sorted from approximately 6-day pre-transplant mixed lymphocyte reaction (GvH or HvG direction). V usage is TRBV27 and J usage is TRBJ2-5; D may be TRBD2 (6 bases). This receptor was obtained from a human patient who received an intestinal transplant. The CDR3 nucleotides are TGTGCCAGCAGTTGGAGGGAAGGGGAGACCCAGTACTTC. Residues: CASSWREGETQYF.